These 16 T cell receptor beta chains came from one sample sequenced in a study of shared clonotypes between healthy human individuals. Sequenced by immunoSEQ multiplex PCR; TCRdb stores in-frame clones only, minus some. The repertoire consists of some 2.1 million clones, with about 95% occurring once and the leading ten covering about 1.1%. As defined, naive CD8 cells were CD45RO-negative and positively selected for CCR7, with terminally differentiated effector memory CD45RA+ cells excluded. Sequenced: naive CD8+ T cells sorted from blood. The receptor set was obtained from a man aged 18-30 years in good health.

The V and J genes are TRBV28 and TRBJ2-1, with 9 bases lining up with TRBD1. With 8 bases clipped from V and 6 bases from J, the junction kept 5 bases outside the gene matches. The CDR3 has 13 amino acids. Germline lookup yields CDR1 MDHEN and CDR2 SYDVKM. CDR3: CASGPTGGNEQFF. The CDR3, as DNA: TGTGCCAGCGGACCGACAGGGGGCAATGAGCAGTTCTTC.

The gene calls are TRBV5-4 and TRBJ1-4; D is ambiguous. The CDR3 sequence is 13 residues long. Trimming stripped 3 bases from V and 8 bases from J, with 11 bases between. Germline V gene data show CDR1 as SGHNT and CDR2 as YYREEE (reference sequence). The CDR3 sequence: CASSSAPGEKLFF. Here the CDR3 DNA reads TGTGCCAGCAGCTCCGCACCGGGAGAAAAACTGTTTTTT.

The J gene is TRBJ2-7, the V gene TRBV4-3, with TRBD2 matching over 9 bases. The CDR3 totals 15 residues. Germline CDR1 reads LGHNA; CDR2 reads YSLEER. After removal of 0 bases from V and 5 bases from J, the junction contained 5 bases not matched to a gene. The CDR3, as DNA: TGCGCCAGCAGCCAAGATCGCGGGAGGGTGGACGAGCAGTACTTC. Translation: CASSQDRGRVDEQYF.

This clone was observed once. The V gene is TRBV6-5, the J gene TRBJ2-1, with D possibly being TRBD2 (6 bases). Trimming took off 2 bases at V and 4 bases at J, with 12 bases between the two ends. This CDR3 comprises 15 residues. Germline V lookup: CDR1 MNHEY, CDR2 SVGAGI. Here the CDR3 reads CASSYVGTEYNEQFF. The CDR3 DNA reads as TGTGCCAGCAGTTACGTGGGGACTGAGTACAATGAGCAGTTCTTC.

The chain links TRBV27 to TRBJ1-3; no definite D call. The germline CDR1 and CDR2 sequences are MNHEY and SMNVEV (reference sequence). Trimming pared 1 base from V and 4 bases from J, leaving 5 bases between. This CDR3 comprises 13 residues. CDR3 bases: TGTGCCAGCAGTTTATACGCGGGAAACACCATATATTTT. This translates into CASSLYAGNTIYF.

The genes are TRBV7-2 and TRBJ1-4; no definite D call. This CDR3 spans 15 amino acids. V lost 3 bases and J lost 0, with 8 bases in between. The germline CDR1 and CDR2 sequences are SGHTA and FQGNSA. CDR3 sequence: CASSLRGATNEKLFF. CDR3 DNA sequence: TGTGCCAGCAGCTTGCGCGGGGCAACTAATGAAAAACTGTTTTTT. The entire variable domain, with the rest obtained from reference TRBV7-2 and TRBJ1-4, is as follows: GAGVSQSPSNKVTEKGKDVELRCDPISGHTALYWYRQSLGQGLEFLIYFQGNSAPDKSGLPSDRFSAERTGGSVSTLTIQRTQQEDSAVYLCASSLRGATNEKLFFGSGTQLSVL.

The chain employs TRBV29-1 and TRBJ2-3; the match to TRBD1 covers 7 bases. The CDR3 consists of 15 residues. Germline CDR1 is SQVTM and CDR2 is ANQGSEA. V trimming: 0 bases; J trimming: 5 bases; junction bases outside the gene matches: 8. The CDR3 DNA reads as TGCAGCGTTGAAGATTGGCGGACAGGCCAAGATACGCAGTATTTT. Translation: CSVEDWRTGQDTQYF.

The CDR3: CASSVGPGQGWETQYF. DNA of the CDR3: TGTGCCAGCAGCGTAGGGCCGGGACAGGGATGGGAGACCCAGTACTTC. The chain links TRBV9 to TRBJ2-5; TRBD1 agrees at 9 bases. CDR3 length: 16 amino acids. The germline gives CDR1 SGDLS, CDR2 YYNGEE. The trim removed 0 bases at V and 5 bases at J, leaving 8 bases unmatched. Complete variable domain (other parts from reference TRBV9 and TRBJ2-5): DSGVTQTPKHLITATGQRVTLRCSPRSGDLSVYWYQQSLDQGLQFLIQYYNGEERAKGNILERFSAQQFPDLHSELNLSSLELGDSALYFCASSVGPGQGWETQYFGPGTRLLVL.

The chain joins TRBV5-1 to TRBJ2-7; 9 nucleotides agree with TRBD1. CDR1 and CDR2 (germline): SGHRS, YFSETQ. The CDR3 spans 15 residues. Trimming at V came to 0 bases and at J to 4 bases, leaving 5 bases not matched to a gene. The CDR3 here is CASSLARDREYEQYF. CDR3 coding DNA: TGCGCCAGCAGCTTGGCTCGGGACAGGGAGTACGAGCAGTACTTC.

The genes are TRBV5-6 and TRBJ2-2; D gene unclear. The CDR3 loop spans 16 amino acids. Between the trimmed V and J ends, which lost 4 bases and 0 bases, there was a span of 13 bases. The germline CDR1 and CDR2 sequences are SGHDT and YYEEEE. DNA of the CDR3: TGTGCCAGCAGCGGCGTCACCGGGCCGAACACCGGGGAGCTGTTTTTT. Protein sequence: CASSGVTGPNTGELFF. The full variable domain, completed using reference TRBV5-6 and TRBJ2-2, is DAGVTQSPTHLIKTRGQQVTLRCSPKSGHDTVSWYQQALGQGPQFIFQYYEEEERQRGNFPDRFSGHQFPNYSSELNVNALLLGDSALYLCASSGVTGPNTGELFFGEGSRLTVL.

This clone was counted once. The same CDR3 can be traced to other DNA sequences in this sample. The V gene is TRBV9, the J gene TRBJ2-3, with 10 nucleotides matching TRBD2. V lost 4 bases and J lost 3; bases outside the gene matches: 5. The CDR3 length is 15 residues. Per germline, CDR1 SGDLS and CDR2 YYNGEE. The DNA of the CDR3 is TGTGCCAGCAGCCCGGGACTAGCGAGAACAGATACGCAGTATTTT. This encodes CASSPGLARTDTQYF.

J is TRBJ1-1 and V is TRBV9; 7 bases line up with TRBD1. Trimming took 4 bases from V and 4 from J; bases not matched to a gene: 7. Germline V CDR1 and CDR2: SGDLS, YYNGEE. The CDR3 consists of 14 residues. The CDR3 DNA reads as TGTGCCAGCAGCCAAGAGGGGGACAGCACTGAAGCTTTCTTT. Its protein product is CASSQEGDSTEAFF.

This clone was seen only a few times. The rearrangement links TRBV1 to TRBJ2-1; no check of the table's D call, TRBD2, against the DNA was made. TRBV1 is flagged as a pseudogene. There are 19 residues in the CDR3. The CDR3 DNA follows: TGCACCAGCAGCCAAGATCGGCTAGCGGGTTGGAGCTCCTACAATGAGCAGTTCTTC. Its protein product is CTSSQDRLAGWSSYNEQFF.

The chain employs TRBV4-3 and TRBJ1-5; 7 bases line up with TRBD1. V gave up 1 base and J gave up 4 bases; unmatched junction bases: 4. Germline assignment: CDR1 LGHNA and CDR2 YSLEER. The CDR3 contains 15 residues. Written as DNA, the CDR3 is TGCGCCAGCAGCCAAGTCTACAGGGGAAATCAGCCCCAGCATTTT. Translated, it gives CASSQVYRGNQPQHF.

The CDR3, as DNA: TGCGCCAGCAGCCCCGGGACTGACGAGCAGTACTTC. Amino acids: CASSPGTDEQYF. This rearrangement joins TRBV10-1 to TRBJ2-7, with a weak D call TRBD2 (6 bases). The V gene's germline CDR1 is WNHNN and CDR2 SYGVQD (reference sequence). The ends were cut back, 6 bases at V and 5 bases at J, with 11 bases in the middle. The CDR3 runs 12 residues.

About this clone itself: Within the sample, other DNA sequences also encode this same CDR3. CDR3 nucleotides: TGTGCCAGCAGCTTAGTTTCTCAAGAGACCCAGTACTTC. It codes for CASSLVSQETQYF. The rearrangement uses TRBV11-2 and TRBJ2-5; no definite D call. Germline-derived CDR1 and CDR2 are SGHAT and FQNNGV. Deletions cut 1 base from V and 2 bases from J, with 5 bases between. The CDR3 has 13 residues.